The clone carrying this T cell receptor (beta chain) came up a few times. No antigen is known for it. The sample belongs to a study of T-cell memory formation after mild COVID-19. Germline CDR1 and CDR2: SGHDT and YYEEEE. Germline trimming cut 4 bases from V and 8 bases from J; bases unmatched to any gene: 9. The CDR3 contains 14 residues. Employing constant-segment primers, 5'RACE generated TCR alpha and TCR beta cDNA libraries bearing sample barcodes and UMIs. A single record per CDR3 protein comes from TCRdb applying MiXCR to the 5' RACE reads. The top ten hold about a quarter of the sample, which has fewer than 95,000 distinct CDR3 sequences, 10% to 15% seen once. Study observations and caveats: Memory cells collected pre-infection included some clones that later responded, suggesting cross-reactive memory joined. Clones that contracted from day 15 to 85 were balanced CD4/CD8, while later expanders leaned CD4+. CM and EM subsets held most contracting CD4+ clones; EMRA held CD8+ ones.

V gene TRBV5-6 combines with J gene TRBJ2-3; TRBD2 aligns across 8 bases. Sequences were obtained from PBMCs or a T cell subset sorted from them (not recorded which). The sequence derives from an adult woman who had mild COVID-19 (a few samples of this study predate the infection). Cell type and time point are not known. The CDR3 region is CASSAGLAGGTQYF. Here the CDR3 DNA reads TGTGCCAGCAGCGCCGGACTAGCAGGAGGTACGCAGTATTTT.